The 27 T cell receptor beta chains below all came from one sample that was sequenced in a study of shared clonotypes between healthy human individuals. Here immunoSEQ multiplex PCR was the method, and the copy in TCRdb shows in-frame clones only, minus some. There are approximately 440,000 clones in the sample; 77% occur only once, and more than 10% lies in the top ten. The sample taken for sequencing was PBMCs. Receptors were obtained from a woman in her thirties or forties in good health. Some clones in this sample may be carry-over from other donors' samples.

This clone appeared many times. The V gene is TRBV19, the J gene TRBJ2-1; tentatively, D is TRBD2 (7 bases). Germline values: CDR1 LNHDA, CDR2 SQIVND (reference sequence). V was pared by 9 bases and J by 5 bases, with 20 bases between. This CDR3 is built from 15 residues. The CDR3 DNA follows: TGTGCCAGCAAAGCCGGGGGCAGCGGGAACAATGAGCAGTTCTTC. Amino acid sequence: CASKAGGSGNNEQFF.

The chain links TRBV6-6 to TRBJ1-2, with D maybe TRBD1 (5 bases). The CDR3 spans 13 residues. V dropped 1 base and J dropped 6 bases, with 9 bases sitting between them. CDR1 and CDR2 (germline): MNHNY, SVGAGI (reference sequence). The CDR3 DNA reads TGTGCCAGCAGTTACTTCGGGGGTGATGGCTACACCTTC. The encoded protein is CASSYFGGDGYTF.

The rearrangement uses TRBV29-1 and TRBJ2-1; D is unclear. CDR1 and CDR2 (germline): SQVTM, ANQGSEA. Trimming took 1 base from V and 7 from J, leaving 14 bases between them. The CDR3 length is 14 residues. CDR3 in amino acids: CSVEVGKVGNEQFF. CDR3 DNA sequence: TGCAGCGTTGAAGTAGGGAAGGTAGGGAATGAGCAGTTCTTC.

The chain couples TRBV18 to TRBJ1-1, with no clear D. Germline V gene sequence: CDR1 KGHSH, CDR2 LQKENI. The CDR3 extends over 14 amino acids. Deletions cut 6 bases from V and 0 bases from J, with 11 bases between. CDR3 residues: CASSPETLNTEAFF. Written as DNA, the CDR3 is TGTGCCAGCTCGCCCGAGACGTTGAACACTGAAGCTTTCTTT.

In the case of this clone: At one end the junction does not follow the germline gene, possibly because of a read error. The rearrangement links TRBV18 to TRBJ2-3; 7 bases line up with TRBD2. The CDR3 has 16 residues. From germline, CDR1 is KGHSH and CDR2 LQKENI. This CDR3 reads CASSPATSYATGTQYF. In DNA form, the CDR3 reads TGTGCCAGCTCACCCGCGACTAGCTACGCCACAGGTACGCAGTATTTT.

On this clone: A clone one base away is much larger, so this may be a read error. V gene TRBV4-1 combines with J gene TRBJ2-7; 8 nucleotides agree with TRBD1. Germline V gene sequence: CDR1 MGHRA, CDR2 YSYEKL. With 0 bases clipped from V and 5 bases from J, the junction kept 15 bases outside the gene matches. There are 18 residues in the CDR3. CDR3 coding DNA: TGCGCCAGCAGCCAAGACTCAACCAGGACAGGGAGGATCGACGAGCAGTACTTC. It specifies CASSQDSTRTGRIDEQYF.

This chain links TRBV7-3 with TRBJ2-1, with D tentatively TRBD1 or TRBD2 (5 bases each). Germline CDR1 reads SGHTA; CDR2 reads FQGTGA. This CDR3 is built from 14 residues. Deletions cut 5 bases from V and 5 bases from J, with 13 bases between. The chain's CDR3 is CASSQGAEDNEQFF. The CDR3 bases are TGTGCCAGCAGCCAGGGAGCAGAAGACAATGAGCAGTTCTTC.

This clone was seen a few times. A much larger clone differs from this one at a single base, so this may be a read error. This chain uses TRBV10-3 with TRBJ2-2, with 7 bases fitting TRBD1. The ends lost 3 bases at V and 0 bases at J; junction bases unmatched: 1. Per germline, CDR1 ENHRY and CDR2 SYGVKD. CDR3 length: 15 residues. The CDR3: CAISDGTANTGELFF. The DNA for the CDR3 is TGTGCCATCAGTGACGGGACAGCGAACACCGGGGAGCTGTTTTTT.

Worth noting for this clone: A far larger clone lies a single base away; this is likely a read error. The chain uses TRBV28 and TRBJ2-1; D gene ambiguous. The CDR3 has 13 amino acids. Germline V gene data show CDR1 as MDHEN and CDR2 as SYDVKM. In DNA, the CDR3 is TGTGCCAGCAGTTCAGGAGCCTACAATGAGCGGTTCTTC. This translates into CASSSGAYNERFF.

This clone was observed a few times. J is TRBJ2-3 and V is TRBV7-9; possibly TRBD2 for D (6 bases). CDR1 and CDR2 (germline): SEHNR, FQNEAQ (reference sequence). The germline V and J ends were trimmed by 1 base and 2 bases, with 10 bases remaining between them. The CDR3 runs to 15 residues. The CDR3 region has the DNA TGTGCCAGCAGCTTAGTGGGAGGAGACACAGATACGCAGTATTTT. Its protein product is CASSLVGGDTDTQYF.

The V and J genes are TRBV27 and TRBJ2-3, with 8 bases identical to TRBD1. Germline V gene sequence: CDR1 MNHEY, CDR2 SMNVEV (reference sequence). The junction had 19 bases not matched to a gene; V was cut back by 4 bases and J by 1 base. This CDR3 region has 20 residues. CDR3 DNA sequence: TGTGCCAGCAGTTCTCGGGACAGGACGAGAAAGAGGGAGGGCACAGATACGCAGTATTTT. Its translation: CASSSRDRTRKREGTDTQYF.

Regarding this clone: A much bigger clone sits one base away, suggesting this may be a read error. At the DNA level, this CDR3 is encoded by other sequences in the same sample as well. Here the CDR3 DNA reads TGTGCCAGCAGTGAAAGAGCGGGGGAAGGAAGTGAGAAACTGTTTTTT. Protein sequence: CASSERAGEGSEKLFF. The chain combines TRBV6-1 with TRBJ1-4; possible D gene TRBD1, 5 bases. V lost 2 bases, J lost 11 bases, and 21 bases lay in between. This CDR3 contains 16 residues. CDR1 is MNHNS, CDR2 SASEGT, per germline.

The gene calls are TRBV10-3 and TRBJ2-1; 15 bases match TRBD2. Looked up from germline, CDR1 is ENHRY and CDR2 is SYGVKD. The CDR3 has 15 amino acids. The ends lost 7 bases at V and 9 bases at J; junction bases unmatched: 7. The CDR3 DNA follows: TGTGCCATCAAAGGACTAGCGGGAGGGCAGGGTGAGCAGTTCTTC. Translated, it gives CAIKGLAGGQGEQFF.

The J gene is TRBJ1-4, the V gene TRBV7-8; 10 nucleotides match TRBD1. The ends lost 1 base at V and 6 bases at J; junction bases unmatched: 5. The CDR3 sequence is 16 residues long. The germline V gene encodes CDR1 SGHVS and CDR2 FQNEAQ. The CDR3 DNA is TGTGCCAGCAGCTTAGGTTCCGGGACAGGGGATGAAAAACTGTTTTTT. This encodes CASSLGSGTGDEKLFF.

This clone was recorded a few times. The CDR3 loop is CASSMFLGSGELFF. The CDR3 DNA sequence: TGTGCCAGTAGTATGTTTCTAGGGAGCGGGGAGCTGTTTTTT. The chain carries TRBV19 and TRBJ2-2, with D possibly TRBD2 on 5 matching bases. Germline-derived CDR1 and CDR2 are LNHDA and SQIVND (reference sequence). This CDR3 has 14 amino acids. The germline V and J ends were trimmed by 3 bases and 7 bases, with 12 bases remaining between them. The full variable domain, completed using reference TRBV19 and TRBJ2-2, is DGGITQSPKYLFRKEGQNVTLSCEQNLNHDAMYWYRQDPGQGLRLIYYSQIVNDFQKGDIAEGYSVSREKKESFPLTVTSAQKNPTAFYLCASSMFLGSGELFFGEGSRLTVL.

V gene TRBV7-9 combines with J gene TRBJ1-5, with D maybe TRBD1 (5 bases). This CDR3 spans 14 amino acids. V gave up 5 bases and J gave up 6 bases, with 14 bases separating them. Germline CDR1 is SEHNR and CDR2 is FQNEAQ (reference sequence). The CDR3 reads CASSKDSFAQPQHF. The DNA for the CDR3 is TGTGCCAGCAGCAAAGACAGCTTTGCTCAGCCCCAGCATTTT.

The chain combines TRBV11-2 with TRBJ1-3; TRBD1 matches 7 bases. The CDR3 totals 17 residues. Germline loops: CDR1 SGHAT, CDR2 FQNNGV. V trimming: 6 bases; J trimming: 4 bases; junction bases outside the gene matches: 15. CDR3 amino acids: CASRPIGEGQLGNTIYF. CDR3 nucleotides: TGTGCCAGCAGGCCGATCGGAGAGGGACAGCTAGGAAACACCATATATTTT.

The rearrangement links TRBV2 to TRBJ2-2, with 16 nucleotides matching TRBD2. J gave up 6 bases and V 6 bases, and 1 base lay outside the gene matches. The V gene's germline CDR1 is SNHLY and CDR2 FYNNEI. CDR3 length equals 15 residues. CDR3 nucleotides: TGTGCCAGCAGAGGGACTAGCGGGAGGGCCGGGGAGCTGTTTTTT. Translating it yields CASRGTSGRAGELFF.

The chain couples TRBV6-1 to TRBJ1-2; D not resolved. CDR3 length equals 13 residues. Trimming removed 2 bases at V and 4 bases at J, with 8 bases between. CDR1 and CDR2 (germline): MNHNS, SASEGT. CDR3 amino acids: CASSERASYGYTF. The CDR3 DNA sequence: TGTGCCAGCAGTGAACGTGCCTCCTATGGCTACACCTTC.

V is TRBV6-5 and J is TRBJ1-1, with 7 bases aligning to TRBD1. Germline assignment: CDR1 MNHEY and CDR2 SVGAGI. After removal of 6 bases from V and 9 bases from J, the junction contained 7 bases not matched to a gene. This CDR3 has 12 residues. CDR3 amino acids: CASSRTGSQAFF. The CDR3 DNA follows: TGTGCCAGCAGCCGGACAGGCTCCCAAGCTTTCTTT.

The chain combines TRBV28 with TRBJ2-1; D is unresolved. From germline, CDR1 is MDHEN and CDR2 SYDVKM. This CDR3 is 16 amino acids long. The V and J ends lost 5 bases and 4 bases respectively, with 18 bases between them. CDR3 sequence (DNA): TGTGCCAGCAGTCGCCAGCCCGCCTTATATTACAATGAGCAGTTCTTC. It specifies CASSRQPALYYNEQFF. Supplemented by reference TRBV28 and TRBJ2-1, the full variable domain reads DVKVTQSSRYLVKRTGEKVFLECVQDMDHENMFWYRQDPGLGLRLIYFSYDVKMKEKGDIPEGYSVSREKKERFSLILESASTNQTSMYLCASSRQPALYYNEQFFGPGTRLTVL.

The chain uses TRBV4-1 and TRBJ1-5; 7 nucleotides line up with TRBD1. The CDR3 loop spans 15 amino acids. Trimming cost V 4 bases and J 1 base; bases outside gene matches: 4. CDR1 and CDR2 (germline): MGHRA, YSYEKL. CDR3 sequence reads: CASSLLQGSNQPQHF. The CDR3, as DNA: TGCGCCAGCAGCCTATTACAGGGGAGCAATCAGCCCCAGCATTTT.

Note on this clone: With a far larger clone one base away, a read error is the likely cause. This rearrangement joins TRBV30 to TRBJ2-7; D tentatively fits TRBD1 or TRBD2 (5 bases each). The CDR3 covers 13 residues. Germline V gene data show CDR1 as GTSNPN and CDR2 as SVGIG (reference sequence). This CDR3 is CAWNTGTPYGQYF. The CDR3 nucleotides read TGTGCCTGGAACACGGGGACGCCTTACGGGCAGTACTTC.

Worth noting for this clone: This likely came from a read error, as a far larger clone is one base away. The chain links TRBV30 to TRBJ2-3; D ambiguous. V lost 2 bases and J 4 bases, leaving 7 bases between the germline ends. The germline V gene has CDR1 GTSNPN and CDR2 SVGIG (reference sequence). There are 12 residues in the CDR3. The CDR3 loop reads CAWSTAADTQYF. Here the CDR3 DNA reads TGTGCCTGGAGTACGGCCGCAGATACGCAGTATTTT.

The chain carries TRBV15 and TRBJ2-3; D may be TRBD1 (6 bases). CDR3 length: 14 amino acids. The V gene's germline CDR1 is LNHNV and CDR2 YYDKDF (reference sequence). V lost 3 bases and J lost 0, with 7 bases in between. The CDR3 DNA reads as TGTGCCACCAGCAGGGACAGTAGCACAGATACGCAGTATTTT. This codes for CATSRDSSTDTQYF. The whole variable domain, filled in from reference TRBV15 and TRBJ2-3, reads DAMVIQNPRYQVTQFGKPVTLSCSQTLNHNVMYWYQQKSSQAPKLLFHYYDKDFNNEADTPDNFQSRRPNTSFCFLDIRSPGLGDTAMYLCATSRDSSTDTQYFGPGTRLTVL.

This clone was counted a single time. A far larger clone is off by one base, so a read error is likely. Because it lacks the conserved phenylalanine or tryptophan at the end, this CDR3 is likely a read error. The chain employs TRBV7-2 and TRBJ1-1; possibly TRBD1 for D (5 bases). CDR3 length: 13 residues. V was clipped by 2 bases and J by 8 bases, with 12 bases between them. Per germline, CDR1 SGHTA and CDR2 FQGNSA. CDR3 bases: TGTGCCAGCAGCTTATACTCCAGGACAGAAGCTTTCCTT. It yields the protein CASSLYSRTEAFL.

The chain recombines TRBV5-4 with TRBJ1-2; D is unresolved. Trimming cost V 9 bases and J 0 bases, with 18 bases left between them. CDR3 length equals 15 residues. Germline CDR1 and CDR2: SGHNT and YYREEE (reference sequence). The CDR3 sequence: CATRRQSRANYGYTF. CDR3 nucleotides: TGTGCCACCCGAAGGCAGTCGCGGGCTAACTATGGCTACACCTTC. Filled out from reference TRBV5-4 and TRBJ1-2, the complete variable domain reads ETGVTQSPTHLIKTRGQQVTLRCSSQSGHNTVSWYQQALGQGPQFIFQYYREEENGRGNFPPRFSGLQFPNYSSELNVNALELDDSALYLCATRRQSRANYGYTFGSGTRLTVV.